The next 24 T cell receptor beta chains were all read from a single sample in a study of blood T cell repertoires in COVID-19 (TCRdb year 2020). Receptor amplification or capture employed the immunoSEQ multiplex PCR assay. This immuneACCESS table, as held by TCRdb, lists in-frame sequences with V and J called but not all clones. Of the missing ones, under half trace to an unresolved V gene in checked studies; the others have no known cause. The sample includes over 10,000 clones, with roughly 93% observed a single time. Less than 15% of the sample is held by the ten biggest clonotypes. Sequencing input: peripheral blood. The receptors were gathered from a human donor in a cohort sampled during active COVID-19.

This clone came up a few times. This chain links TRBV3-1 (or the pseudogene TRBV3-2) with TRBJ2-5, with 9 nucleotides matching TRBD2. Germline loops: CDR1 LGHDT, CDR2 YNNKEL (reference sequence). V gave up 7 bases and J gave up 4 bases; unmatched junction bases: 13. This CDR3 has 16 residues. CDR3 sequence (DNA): TGTGCCAGCATGGGGATTAGCGGGAGATTTGTAGAGACCCAGTACTTC. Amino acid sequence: CASMGISGRFVETQYF.

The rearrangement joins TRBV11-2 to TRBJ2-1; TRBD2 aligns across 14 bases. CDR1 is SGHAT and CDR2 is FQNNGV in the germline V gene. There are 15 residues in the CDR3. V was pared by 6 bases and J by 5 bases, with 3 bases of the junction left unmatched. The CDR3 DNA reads TGTGCCAGCAGGGGGACTAGCGGGAGCAACAATGAGCAGTTCTTC. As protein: CASRGTSGSNNEQFF.

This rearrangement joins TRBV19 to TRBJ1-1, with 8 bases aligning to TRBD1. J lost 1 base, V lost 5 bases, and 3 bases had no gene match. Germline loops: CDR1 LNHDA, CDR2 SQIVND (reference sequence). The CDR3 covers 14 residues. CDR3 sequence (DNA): TGTGCCAGTAGTCTAGGACAGGGGAACACTGAAGCTTTCTTT. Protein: CASSLGQGNTEAFF.

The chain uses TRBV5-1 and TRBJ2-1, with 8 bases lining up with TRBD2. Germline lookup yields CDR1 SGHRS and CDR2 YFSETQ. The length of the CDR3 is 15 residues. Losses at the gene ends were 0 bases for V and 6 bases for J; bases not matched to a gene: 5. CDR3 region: CASSLDSGALNEQFF. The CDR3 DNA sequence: TGCGCCAGCAGCTTGGATAGCGGGGCCCTCAATGAGCAGTTCTTC.

The DNA of the CDR3 is TGTGCCAGTAGGCCGACTAGCGGGAGTGCCGGGGAGCTGTTTTTT. It codes for CASRPTSGSAGELFF. The rearrangement joins TRBV19 to TRBJ2-2; TRBD2 matches 12 bases. V gave up 6 bases and J gave up 6 bases; unmatched junction bases: 5. This CDR3 has 15 amino acids. Germline-derived CDR1 and CDR2 are LNHDA and SQIVND (reference sequence).

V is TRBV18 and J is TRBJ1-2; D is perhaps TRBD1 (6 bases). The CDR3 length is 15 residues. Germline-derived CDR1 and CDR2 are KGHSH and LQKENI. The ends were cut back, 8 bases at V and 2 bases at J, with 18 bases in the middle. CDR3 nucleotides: TGTGCCAGCCGAAATCAACAGGGCGAGAACTATGGCTACACCTTC. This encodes CASRNQQGENYGYTF.

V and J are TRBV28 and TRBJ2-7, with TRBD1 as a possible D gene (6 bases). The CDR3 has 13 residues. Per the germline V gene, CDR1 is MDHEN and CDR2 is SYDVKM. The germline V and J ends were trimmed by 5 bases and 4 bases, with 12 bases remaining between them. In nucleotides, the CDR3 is TGTGCCAGCAGTGGGGGCCGGCTTTACGAGCAGTACTTC. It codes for CASSGGRLYEQYF.

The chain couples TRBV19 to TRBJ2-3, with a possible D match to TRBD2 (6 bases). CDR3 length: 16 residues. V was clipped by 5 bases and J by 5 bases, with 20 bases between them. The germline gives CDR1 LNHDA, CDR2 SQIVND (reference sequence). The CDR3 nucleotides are TGTGCCAGTAGTGCTCAGCGACAGTTGGGAGGAGATACGCAGTATTTT. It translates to CASSAQRQLGGDTQYF.

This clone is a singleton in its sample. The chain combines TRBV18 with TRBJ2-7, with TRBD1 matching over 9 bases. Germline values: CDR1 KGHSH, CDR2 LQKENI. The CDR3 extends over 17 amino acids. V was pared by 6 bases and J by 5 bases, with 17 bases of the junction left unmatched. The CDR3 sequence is CASSPGTGRSKNHEQYF. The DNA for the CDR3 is TGTGCCAGCTCTCCCGGGACAGGGAGGTCCAAAAACCACGAGCAGTACTTC.

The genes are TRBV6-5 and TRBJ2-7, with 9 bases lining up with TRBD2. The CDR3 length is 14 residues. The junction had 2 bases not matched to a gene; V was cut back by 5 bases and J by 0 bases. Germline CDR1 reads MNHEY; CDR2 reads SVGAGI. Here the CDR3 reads CASSRSGSSYEQYF. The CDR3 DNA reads TGTGCCAGCAGTCGTAGCGGGAGCTCCTACGAGCAGTACTTC.

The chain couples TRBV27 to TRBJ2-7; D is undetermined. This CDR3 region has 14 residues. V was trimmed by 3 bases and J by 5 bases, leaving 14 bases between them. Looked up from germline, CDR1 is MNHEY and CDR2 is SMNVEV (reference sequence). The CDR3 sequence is CASSFSSESHEQYF. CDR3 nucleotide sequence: TGTGCCAGCAGTTTTAGCTCTGAGTCCCACGAGCAGTACTTC.

For the CDR3, the DNA is TGTGCCAGTAGTATTTCGGACTATGGCTACACCTTC. Its translation is CASSISDYGYTF. The chain has TRBV19 and TRBJ1-2, with no clear D. Deletions cut 3 bases from V and 3 bases from J, with 5 bases between. This CDR3 spans 12 amino acids. From germline, CDR1 is LNHDA and CDR2 SQIVND (reference sequence).

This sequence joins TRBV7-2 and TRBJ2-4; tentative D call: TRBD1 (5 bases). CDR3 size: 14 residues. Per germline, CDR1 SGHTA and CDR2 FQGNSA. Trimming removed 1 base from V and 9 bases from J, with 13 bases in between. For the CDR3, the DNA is TGTGCCAGCAGCTTAGGCCAGGCTAGGGGCATTCAGTACTTC. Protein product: CASSLGQARGIQYF.

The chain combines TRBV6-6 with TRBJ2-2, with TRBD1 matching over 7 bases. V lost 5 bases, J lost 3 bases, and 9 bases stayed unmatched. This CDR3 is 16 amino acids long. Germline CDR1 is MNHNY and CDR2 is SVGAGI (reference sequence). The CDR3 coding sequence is TGTGCCAGCAGTCCCTCCCTGACAGGGTACACCGGGGAGCTGTTTTTT. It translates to CASSPSLTGYTGELFF.

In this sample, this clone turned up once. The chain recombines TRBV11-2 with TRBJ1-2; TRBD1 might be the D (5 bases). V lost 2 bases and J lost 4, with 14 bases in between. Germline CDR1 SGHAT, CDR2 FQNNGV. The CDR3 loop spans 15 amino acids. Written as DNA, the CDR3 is TGTGCCAGCAGCTTACCTTCTCCAAGGGGCTATGGCTACACCTTC. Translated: CASSLPSPRGYGYTF. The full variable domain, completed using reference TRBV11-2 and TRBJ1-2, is EAGVAQSPRYKIIEKRQSVAFWCNPISGHATLYWYQQILGQGPKLLIQFQNNGVVDDSQLPKDRFSAERLKGVDSTLKIQPAKLEDSAVYLCASSLPSPRGYGYTFGSGTRLTVV.

The CDR3 protein is CAWSLGRQETQYF. The CDR3 coding sequence is TGTGCCTGGAGTTTGGGCAGGCAAGAGACCCAGTACTTC. The chain employs TRBV30 and TRBJ2-5; the D is unclear. The germline V gene encodes CDR1 GTSNPN and CDR2 SVGIG (reference sequence). The V end was cut by 2 bases, the J end by 2 bases, with 9 bases between. The CDR3 extends over 13 amino acids.

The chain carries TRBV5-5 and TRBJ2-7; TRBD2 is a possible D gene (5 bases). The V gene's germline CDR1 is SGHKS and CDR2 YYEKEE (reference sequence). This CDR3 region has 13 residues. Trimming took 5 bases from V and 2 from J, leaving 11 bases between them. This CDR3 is CASRLEVPYEQYF. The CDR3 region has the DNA TGTGCCAGCAGACTAGAAGTTCCCTACGAGCAGTACTTC.

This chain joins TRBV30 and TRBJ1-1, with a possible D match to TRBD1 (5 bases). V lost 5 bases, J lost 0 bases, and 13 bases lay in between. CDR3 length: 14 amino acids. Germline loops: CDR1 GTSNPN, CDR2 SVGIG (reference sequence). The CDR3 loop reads CAWDKGLLNTEAFF. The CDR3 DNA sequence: TGTGCCTGGGATAAGGGACTCCTGAACACTGAAGCTTTCTTT.

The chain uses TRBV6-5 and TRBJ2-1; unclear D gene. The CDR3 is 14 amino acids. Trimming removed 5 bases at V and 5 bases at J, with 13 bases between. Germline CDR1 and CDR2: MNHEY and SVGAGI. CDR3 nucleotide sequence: TGTGCCAGCAGTCCCTTCGCGCTGAACAATGAGCAGTTCTTC. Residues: CASSPFALNNEQFF.

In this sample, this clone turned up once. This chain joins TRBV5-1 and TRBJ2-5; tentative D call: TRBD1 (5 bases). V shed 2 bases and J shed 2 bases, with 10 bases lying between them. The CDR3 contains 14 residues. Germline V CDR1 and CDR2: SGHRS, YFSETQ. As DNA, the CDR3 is TGCGCCAGCAGCTTAGCAGGGCTTCAAGAGACCCAGTACTTC. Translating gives CASSLAGLQETQYF.

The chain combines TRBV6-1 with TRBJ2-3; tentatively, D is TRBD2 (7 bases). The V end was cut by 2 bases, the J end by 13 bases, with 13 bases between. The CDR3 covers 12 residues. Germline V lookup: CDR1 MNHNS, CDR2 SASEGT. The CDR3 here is CASSESKGGEYF. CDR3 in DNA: TGTGCCAGCAGTGAATCTAAGGGGGGGGAGTATTTT.

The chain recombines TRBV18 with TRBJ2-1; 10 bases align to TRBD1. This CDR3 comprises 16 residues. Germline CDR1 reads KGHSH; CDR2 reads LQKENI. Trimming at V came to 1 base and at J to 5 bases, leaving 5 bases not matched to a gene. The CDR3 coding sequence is TGTGCCAGCTCACCACAAGTGGGACAGGGGAACAATGAGCAGTTCTTC. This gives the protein CASSPQVGQGNNEQFF.

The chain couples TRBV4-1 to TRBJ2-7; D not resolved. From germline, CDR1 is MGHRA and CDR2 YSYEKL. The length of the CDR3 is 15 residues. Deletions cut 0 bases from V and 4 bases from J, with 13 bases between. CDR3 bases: TGCGCCAGCAGCCAAGAGGTGCGAAAGAAATACGAGCAGTACTTC. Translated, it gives CASSQEVRKKYEQYF.

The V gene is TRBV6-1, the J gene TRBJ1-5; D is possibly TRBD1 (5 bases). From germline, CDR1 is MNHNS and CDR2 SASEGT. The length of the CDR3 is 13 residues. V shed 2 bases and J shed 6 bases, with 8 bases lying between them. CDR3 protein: CASSERGGQPQHF. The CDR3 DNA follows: TGTGCCAGCAGTGAACGGGGGGGTCAGCCCCAGCATTTT.